What follows are 29 T cell receptor beta chains derived from one specimen sequenced in a study of T cells in Graves' hyperthyroidism and ophthalmopathy. The CDR3 regions of TCR beta were amplified from RNA transcripts. The HTBI primer set served for first-round RT-PCR of the TCR CDR3. TCRdb fed the multiplex PCR reads into MiXCR, producing one record per CDR3 protein. Of approximately 330,000 distinct CDR3 sequences detected, roughly an eighth appear once; the ten largest clones hold roughly 35%. The sample was blood. Receptors were obtained from a woman in her thirties or forties with Graves' ophthalmopathy.

This clonotype was recorded at least ten times. The chain couples TRBV3-1 to TRBJ1-1; D remains unclear. The V gene's germline CDR1 is LGHDT and CDR2 YNNKEL (reference sequence). The V gene lost 3 bases and the J gene lost 0 bases, with 5 bases spanning the gap. This CDR3 is 13 amino acids long. In DNA form, the CDR3 reads TGTGCCAGCAGCCACGTTTTGAACACTGAAGCTTTCTTT. It encodes CASSHVLNTEAFF.

Many counts were recorded for this clonotype. The chain recombines TRBV5-8 with TRBJ2-5; D gene ambiguous. Looked up from germline, CDR1 is SGHTS and CDR2 is YDEGEE. The CDR3 sequence is 13 residues long. V shed 5 bases and J shed 7 bases, with 15 bases lying between them. The CDR3 coding sequence is TGTGCCAGCAGACTTCCCCAAACCGGGACCCAGTACTTC. It translates to CASRLPQTGTQYF.

This clonotype has ten or more counts. The chain carries TRBV12-3 or TRBV12-4 and TRBJ1-1, with D perhaps matching TRBD1 (5 bases). The CDR3 covers 13 residues. The germline V and J ends were trimmed by 9 bases and 1 base, with 12 bases remaining between them. The CDR3 spells CARGENKNTEAFF. CDR3 DNA: TGTGCCAGAGGGGAAAATAAGAACACTGAAGCTTTCTTT.

The rearrangement uses TRBV7-9 and TRBJ1-2; 7 bases align to TRBD1. The ends lost 5 bases at V and 9 bases at J; junction bases unmatched: 15. The CDR3 has 15 amino acids. Germline CDR1 reads SEHNR; CDR2 reads FQNEAQ (reference sequence). CDR3 amino acids: CASSLEGGAGRSYTF. CDR3 in DNA: TGTGCCAGCAGCCTTGAAGGGGGCGCTGGGAGGAGCTACACCTTC.

V usage is TRBV4-3 and J usage is TRBJ2-3; 12 nucleotides agree with TRBD2. The germline V gene has CDR1 LGHNA and CDR2 YSLEER. The CDR3 is 17 residues long. V dropped 4 bases and J dropped 1; count of bases not matched to a gene: 6. The CDR3 region is CASSLTSGGYRTDTQYF. The CDR3 nucleotides are TGCGCCAGCAGCCTGACTAGCGGGGGATACCGCACAGATACGCAGTATTTT.

The CDR3 bases are TGCGCCAGCAGCAGGGGCCGGGAGACCCAGTACTTC. Residues: CASSRGRETQYF. This sequence joins TRBV5-1 and TRBJ2-5, with D perhaps matching TRBD1 (5 bases). The CDR3 runs to 12 residues. The V gene's germline CDR1 is SGHRS and CDR2 YFSETQ. Trimming took 4 bases from V and 5 from J, leaving 9 bases between them.

This clonotype has only a few counts. The V gene is TRBV7-9, the J gene TRBJ1-1, with a weak D call TRBD1 (5 bases). In germline, CDR1 is SEHNR, CDR2 FQNEAQ (reference sequence). This CDR3 has 13 residues. V was shortened by 6 bases and J by 3 bases, with 11 bases between the two germline ends. In nucleotides, the CDR3 is TGTGCCAGCAGGGACAAAAAAGACACTGAAGCTTTCTTT. It codes for CASRDKKDTEAFF.

There are many counts of this clonotype. V usage is TRBV6-1 and J usage is TRBJ2-5, with D possibly matching TRBD2 (7 bases). The germline CDR1 and CDR2 sequences are MNHNS and SASEGT. V was cut by 11 bases and J by 7 bases, with 17 bases left in between. The CDR3 sequence is 12 residues long. CDR3 sequence (DNA): TGTGCCGGTAAACAGGGCGGGGGGACCCAGTACTTC. Protein sequence: CAGKQGGGTQYF.

This clonotype was counted between two and nine times. The chain couples TRBV4-1 to TRBJ1-5, with TRBD1 identical over 7 bases. V lost 4 bases to trimming and J lost 6 bases; unmatched junction nucleotides: 6. The CDR3 has 14 residues. Germline V gene data show CDR1 as MGHRA and CDR2 as YSYEKL. The CDR3: CASSPDRVGQPQHF. CDR3 nucleotides: TGCGCCAGCAGCCCAGACAGGGTAGGTCAGCCCCAGCATTTT.

This clonotype was seen at least ten times. The rearrangement joins TRBV24-1 to TRBJ2-7; perhaps TRBD2 as D (6 bases). Germline V gene lookup returns CDR1 KGHDR and CDR2 SFDVKD. Trimming shortened V by 3 bases and J by 3 bases, and 8 bases separated the two germline ends. This CDR3 is 13 amino acids long. The CDR3 nucleotides are TGTGCCACCAGTGATGGACTACTCTACGAGCAGTACTTC. Protein: CATSDGLLYEQYF.

This clonotype appeared many times. The chain joins TRBV5-1 to TRBJ1-1, with D uncertain. V shed 0 bases and J shed 4 bases, with 10 bases lying between them. Germline V gene sequence: CDR1 SGHRS, CDR2 YFSETQ. CDR3 length: 14 residues. CDR3 sequence: CASSLEAEGTEAFF. The CDR3 nucleotides are TGCGCCAGCAGCTTGGAGGCAGAGGGCACTGAAGCTTTCTTT.

The chain couples TRBV7-2 to TRBJ2-1, with D perhaps matching TRBD2 (7 bases). CDR3 length: 14 residues. In germline, CDR1 is SGHTA, CDR2 FQGNSA. The V end lost 4 bases, the J end lost 8 bases, and 15 bases lay between the germline ends. The CDR3: CASSWGGGQYEQFF. The CDR3 nucleotides are TGTGCCAGCAGCTGGGGGGGGGGCCAATATGAGCAGTTCTTC.

Concerning this clonotype itself: A junction end diverges from the germline sequence, so it may reflect a read error. V usage is TRBV12-3 or TRBV12-4 and J usage is TRBJ2-3; D is uncertain. This CDR3 is 14 amino acids long. The CDR3 DNA sequence: TGTGCCAGCAGTCCAAAGACCTACACAGATACGCAGTGTTTT. It encodes CASSPKTYTDTQCF.

This clonotype was observed a few times. A read error is possible here, since a much larger clone lies one base away. The rearrangement links TRBV2 to TRBJ2-7; D perhaps matches TRBD2 (6 bases). V dropped 9 bases and J dropped 4 bases, with 19 bases sitting between them. CDR3 size: 14 residues. Germline CDR1 SNHLY, CDR2 FYNNEI. DNA of the CDR3: TGTGCCAGTTATGATCCGGGAGTTAGGTACGAGCAGTACTTC. This codes for CASYDPGVRYEQYF.

This clonotype was picked up many times. This chain joins TRBV27 and TRBJ2-1, with 14 bases identical to TRBD2. Germline trimming cut 5 bases from V and 3 bases from J; bases unmatched to any gene: 6. This CDR3 is built from 17 residues. Germline V gene data show CDR1 as MNHEY and CDR2 as SMNVEV (reference sequence). The CDR3 loop is CASSARLAGGGYNEQFF. CDR3 bases: TGTGCCAGCAGTGCGAGACTAGCGGGAGGGGGCTACAATGAGCAGTTCTTC.

This clonotype was counted many times. The J gene is TRBJ2-3, the V gene TRBV29-1, with D maybe TRBD2 (6 bases). The CDR3 contains 13 residues. V was shortened by 5 bases and J by 1 base, with 10 bases between the two germline ends. The V gene's germline CDR1 is SQVTM and CDR2 ANQGSEA. The CDR3 nucleotides are TGCAGCGTTCGGAGCGGGCGCACAGATACGCAGTATTTT. Protein product: CSVRSGRTDTQYF.

This clonotype was found a few times. The J gene is TRBJ1-1, the V gene TRBV7-7; no clear D. The CDR3 loop spans 9 amino acids. The V end was cut by 11 bases, the J end by 4 bases, with 5 bases between. From germline, CDR1 is SSHAT and CDR2 FNYEAQ (reference sequence). CDR3 sequence reads: CAGITEAFF. As DNA, the CDR3 is TGTGCCGGTATCACTGAAGCTTTCTTT.

In its sample, this clonotype was seen many times. The chain is built from TRBV10-2 and TRBJ2-5; D ambiguous. V was shortened by 9 bases and J by 5 bases, with 10 bases between the two germline ends. CDR3 length: 11 amino acids. The germline V gene has CDR1 WSHSY and CDR2 SAAADI. The CDR3 spells CASPPDETQYF. The CDR3, as DNA: TGCGCCAGTCCCCCTGACGAGACCCAGTACTTC.

In this sample, this clonotype turned up many times. This chain connects TRBV11-2 to TRBJ2-7, with D tentatively TRBD2 (6 bases). CDR3 length: 14 residues. V was cut by 0 bases and J by 6 bases, with 12 bases left in between. Germline CDR1 and CDR2: SGHAT and FQNNGV. The CDR3: CASSLEGAGTEQYF. The CDR3 nucleotides are TGTGCCAGCAGCTTAGAGGGCGCGGGGACCGAGCAGTACTTC.

Many counts were recorded for this clonotype. V usage is TRBV29-1 and J usage is TRBJ1-2, with D possibly matching TRBD1 (5 bases). This CDR3 has 11 residues. V was clipped by 7 bases and J by 7 bases, with 13 bases between them. The V gene's germline CDR1 is SQVTM and CDR2 ANQGSEA. The CDR3 bases are TGCAGCGCCAAGGCAGGGTTTGGCTACACCTTC. Translation: CSAKAGFGYTF.

The CDR3 spells CASSPRQDTDTQYF. The CDR3 nucleotides read TGTGCCAGCTCACCTCGACAGGACACAGATACGCAGTATTTT. The chain is built from TRBV18 and TRBJ2-3; TRBD1 is a possible D gene (6 bases). Germline V gene lookup returns CDR1 KGHSH and CDR2 LQKENI. Trimming cost V 3 bases and J 2 bases, with 9 bases left between them. This CDR3 spans 14 amino acids.

The CDR3 bases are TGTGCCAGCAGCCATCGAGGACTAGCGGGAGGGCGAGGACCAGATACGCAGTATTTT. It encodes CASSHRGLAGGRGPDTQYF. The rearrangement uses TRBV7-9 and TRBJ2-3; 15 bases line up with TRBD2. The CDR3 covers 19 residues. J was trimmed by 4 bases and V by 5 bases; bases with no gene match: 13. Looked up from germline, CDR1 is SEHNR and CDR2 is FQNEAQ (reference sequence).

This clonotype occurred many times. The J gene is TRBJ1-1, the V gene TRBV14; the D gene is possibly TRBD1 (5 bases). This CDR3 has 16 amino acids. Germline V gene sequence: CDR1 SGHDN, CDR2 FVKESK. The V end lost 0 bases, the J end lost 5 bases, and 16 bases lay between the germline ends. The CDR3 coding sequence is TGTGCCAGCAGCCAAGAAACCTGGGACGTCCGGACTGAAGCTTTCTTT. Residues: CASSQETWDVRTEAFF.

The chain couples TRBV19 to TRBJ1-6; maybe TRBD1 (5 bases). This CDR3 has 14 residues. The V gene's germline CDR1 is LNHDA and CDR2 SQIVND (reference sequence). Trimming stripped 8 bases from V and 5 bases from J, with 13 bases between. The DNA of the CDR3 is TGTGCCAGTCGGTGGGGGGACCATAATTCACCCCTCCACTTT. It is translated as CASRWGDHNSPLHF.

CDR3 amino acids: CSAFIAGPRSYNEQFF. Written as DNA, the CDR3 is TGCAGTGCTTTTATAGCGGGGCCCCGCTCCTACAATGAGCAGTTCTTC. This chain connects TRBV20-1 to TRBJ2-1, with TRBD2 matching 8 bases. In germline, CDR1 is DFQATT, CDR2 SNEGSKA (reference sequence). The CDR3 runs 16 residues. The trim removed 5 bases at V and 0 bases at J, leaving 9 bases unmatched.

For this clonotype: This CDR3 fails to terminate in the conserved phenylalanine or tryptophan, so it likely reflects a read error. The genes are TRBV20-1 and TRBJ1-1; no clear D. The CDR3 covers 13 residues. Germline V lookup: CDR1 DFQATT, CDR2 SNEGSKA (reference sequence). With 3 bases removed from V and 0 bases from J, the gap between germline ends came to 8 bases. The CDR3 bases are TGCAGTGCTAGTATCCAGATGAACACTGAAGCTTTCCTT. It translates to CSASIQMNTEAFL.

This clonotype was counted a few times. V gene TRBV19 combines with J gene TRBJ1-2; D ambiguous. From germline, CDR1 is LNHDA and CDR2 SQIVND (reference sequence). This CDR3 has 16 residues. V was clipped by 0 bases and J by 3 bases, with 14 bases between them. The CDR3 loop reads CASSIDRASFYYGYTF. The DNA of the CDR3 is TGTGCCAGTAGTATAGATCGGGCAAGCTTCTACTATGGCTACACCTTC.

This chain connects TRBV6-1 to TRBJ1-6, with 7 bases fitting TRBD1. CDR3 length: 12 residues. The V and J ends lost 6 bases and 14 bases, in that order; junction bases with no gene match: 7. Germline V gene data show CDR1 as MNHNS and CDR2 as SASEGT. The CDR3 is CASREQTGSLHF. In DNA, the CDR3 is TGTGCCAGCAGGGAGCAGACAGGGTCCCTCCACTTT.

This clonotype has at least ten counts. The chain combines TRBV9 with TRBJ2-2; D may be TRBD2 (5 bases). The germline V gene has CDR1 SGDLS and CDR2 YYNGEE. With 0 bases removed from V and 4 bases from J, the gap between germline ends came to 13 bases. This CDR3 has 16 amino acids. The CDR3 DNA is TGTGCCAGCAGCGTAGGGTCGGGGATTGCCACCGGGGAGCTGTTTTTT. As protein: CASSVGSGIATGELFF.